The T cell receptor beta chain described here comes from a study of molecular identifiers for immune sequencing clone quantification. This clonotype was seen at least ten times. Each CDR3 protein gets one entry after TCRdb re-called the PCR reads with MiXCR. The sample has tens of thousands of distinct CDR3 sequences, about a quarter seen once. V was pared by 0 bases and J by 1 base, with 16 bases between. This CDR3 region has 17 residues. The germline CDR1 and CDR2 sequences are ENHRY and SYGVKD. V gene TRBV10-3 combines with J gene TRBJ2-7, with D perhaps TRBD2 (6 bases). The receptor was derived from a human donor in good health. Some libraries in this study had Jurkat cell RNA spiked in. The specimen sequenced was naive CD8+ T cells from blood, with Jurkat cell RNA spiked in. Subset defined: FACS-sorted CD8+CD4-CCR7+CD45RA+ naive T cells. This CDR3 reads CAISESVEGRLSYEQYF. CDR3 bases: TGTGCCATCAGTGAGTCCGTGGAGGGTAGATTATCCTACGAGCAGTACTTC.